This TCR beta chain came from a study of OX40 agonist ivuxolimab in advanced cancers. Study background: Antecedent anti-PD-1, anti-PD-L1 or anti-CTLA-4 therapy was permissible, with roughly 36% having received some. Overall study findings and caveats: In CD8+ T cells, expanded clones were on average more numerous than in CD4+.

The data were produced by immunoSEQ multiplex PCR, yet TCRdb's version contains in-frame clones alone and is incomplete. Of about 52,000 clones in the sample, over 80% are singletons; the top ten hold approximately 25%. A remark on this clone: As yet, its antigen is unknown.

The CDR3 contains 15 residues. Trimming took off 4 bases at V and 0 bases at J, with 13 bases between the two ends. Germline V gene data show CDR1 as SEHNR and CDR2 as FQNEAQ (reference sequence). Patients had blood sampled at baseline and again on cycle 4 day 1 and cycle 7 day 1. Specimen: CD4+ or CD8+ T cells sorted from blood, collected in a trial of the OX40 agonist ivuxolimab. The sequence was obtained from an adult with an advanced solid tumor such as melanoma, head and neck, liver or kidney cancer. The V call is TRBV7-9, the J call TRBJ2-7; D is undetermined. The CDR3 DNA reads TGTGCCAGCAGCTCCCCGTTAGGATTCTCCTACGAGCAGTACTTC. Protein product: CASSSPLGFSYEQYF. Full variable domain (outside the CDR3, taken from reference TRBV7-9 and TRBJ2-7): DTGVSQNPRHKITKRGQNVTFRCDPISEHNRLYWYRQTLGQGPEFLTYFQNEAQLEKSRLLSDRFSAERPKGSFSTLEIQRTEQGDSAMYLCASSSPLGFSYEQYFGPGTRLTVT.